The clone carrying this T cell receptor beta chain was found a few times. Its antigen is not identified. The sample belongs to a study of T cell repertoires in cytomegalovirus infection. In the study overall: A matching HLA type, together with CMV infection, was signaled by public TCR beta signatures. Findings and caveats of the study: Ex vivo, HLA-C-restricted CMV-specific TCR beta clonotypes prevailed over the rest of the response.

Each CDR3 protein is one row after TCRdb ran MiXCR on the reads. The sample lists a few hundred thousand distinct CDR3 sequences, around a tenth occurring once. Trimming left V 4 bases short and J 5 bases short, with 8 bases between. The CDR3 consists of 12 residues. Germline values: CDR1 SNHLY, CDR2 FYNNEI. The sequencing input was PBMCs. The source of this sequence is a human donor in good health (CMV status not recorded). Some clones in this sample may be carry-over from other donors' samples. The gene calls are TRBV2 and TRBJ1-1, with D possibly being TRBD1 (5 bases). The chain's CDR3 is CASSAWGTEAFF. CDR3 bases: TGTGCCAGCAGTGCTTGGGGGACTGAAGCTTTCTTT.